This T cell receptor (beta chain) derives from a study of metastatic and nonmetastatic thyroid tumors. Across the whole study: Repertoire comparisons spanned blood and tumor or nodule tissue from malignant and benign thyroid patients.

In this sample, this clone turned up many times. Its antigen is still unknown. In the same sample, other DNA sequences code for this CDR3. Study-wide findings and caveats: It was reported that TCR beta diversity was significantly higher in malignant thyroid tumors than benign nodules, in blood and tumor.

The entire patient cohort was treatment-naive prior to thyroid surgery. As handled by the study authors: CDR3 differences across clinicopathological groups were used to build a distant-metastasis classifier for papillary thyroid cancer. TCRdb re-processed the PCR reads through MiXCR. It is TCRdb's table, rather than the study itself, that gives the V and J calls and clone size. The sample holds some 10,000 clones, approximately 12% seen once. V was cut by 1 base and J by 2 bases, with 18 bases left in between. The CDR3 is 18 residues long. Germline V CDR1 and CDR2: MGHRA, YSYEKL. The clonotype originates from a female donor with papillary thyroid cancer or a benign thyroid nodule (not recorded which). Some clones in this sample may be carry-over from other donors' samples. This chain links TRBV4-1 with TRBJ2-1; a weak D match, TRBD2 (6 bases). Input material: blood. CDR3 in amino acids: CASSQVGTSTSAYNEQFF. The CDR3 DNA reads TGCGCCAGCAGCCAAGTCGGGACTTCTACCTCGGCCTACAATGAGCAGTTCTTC.